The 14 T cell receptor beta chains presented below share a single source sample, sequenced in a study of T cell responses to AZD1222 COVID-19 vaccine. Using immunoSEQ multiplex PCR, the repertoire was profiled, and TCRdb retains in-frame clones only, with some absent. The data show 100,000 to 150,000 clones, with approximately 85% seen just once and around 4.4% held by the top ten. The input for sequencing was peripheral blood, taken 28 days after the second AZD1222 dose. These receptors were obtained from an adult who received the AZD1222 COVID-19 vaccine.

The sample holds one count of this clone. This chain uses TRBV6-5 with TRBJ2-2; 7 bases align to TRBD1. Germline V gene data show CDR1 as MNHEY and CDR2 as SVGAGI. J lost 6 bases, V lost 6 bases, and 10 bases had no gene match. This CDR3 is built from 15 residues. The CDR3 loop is CASRKGRGTAGELFF. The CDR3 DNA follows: TGTGCCAGCAGGAAGGGCAGGGGGACGGCCGGGGAGCTGTTTTTT.

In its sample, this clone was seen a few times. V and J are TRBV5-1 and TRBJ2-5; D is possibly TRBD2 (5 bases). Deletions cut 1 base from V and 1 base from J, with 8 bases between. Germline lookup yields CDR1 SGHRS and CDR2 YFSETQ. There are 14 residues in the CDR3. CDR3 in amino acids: CASSLLGVQETQYF. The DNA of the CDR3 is TGCGCCAGCAGCTTGCTCGGGGTCCAAGAGACCCAGTACTTC.

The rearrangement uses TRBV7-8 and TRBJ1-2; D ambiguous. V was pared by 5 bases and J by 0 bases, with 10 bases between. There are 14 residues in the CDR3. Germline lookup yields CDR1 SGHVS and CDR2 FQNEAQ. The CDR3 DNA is TGTGCCAGCAGCCCGACGTTAGCTAACTATGGCTACACCTTC. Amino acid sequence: CASSPTLANYGYTF.

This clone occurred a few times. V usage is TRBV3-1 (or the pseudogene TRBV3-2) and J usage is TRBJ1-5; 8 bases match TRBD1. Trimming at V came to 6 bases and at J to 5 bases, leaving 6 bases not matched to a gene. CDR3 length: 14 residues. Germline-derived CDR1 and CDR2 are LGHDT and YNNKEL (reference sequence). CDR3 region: CASSPDREDQPQHF. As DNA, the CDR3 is TGTGCCAGCAGTCCGGACAGGGAAGATCAGCCCCAGCATTTT.

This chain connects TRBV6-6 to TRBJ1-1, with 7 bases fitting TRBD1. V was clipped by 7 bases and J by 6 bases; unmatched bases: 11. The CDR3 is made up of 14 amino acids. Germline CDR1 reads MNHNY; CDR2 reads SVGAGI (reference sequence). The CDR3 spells CASKGAGEGSEAFF. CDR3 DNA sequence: TGTGCCAGCAAGGGGGCGGGCGAGGGCTCTGAAGCTTTCTTT.

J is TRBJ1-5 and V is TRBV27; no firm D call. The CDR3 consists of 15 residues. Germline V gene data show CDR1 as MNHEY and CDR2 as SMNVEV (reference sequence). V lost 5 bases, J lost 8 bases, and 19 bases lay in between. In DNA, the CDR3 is TGTGCCAGCAGTGCCCTCCGAGGAAACCTTGAGCCCCAGCATTTT. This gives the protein CASSALRGNLEPQHF.

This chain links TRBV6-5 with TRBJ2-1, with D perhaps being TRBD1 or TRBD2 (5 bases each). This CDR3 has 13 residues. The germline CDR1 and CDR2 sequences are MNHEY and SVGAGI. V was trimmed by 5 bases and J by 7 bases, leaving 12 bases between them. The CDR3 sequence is CASSRNEGNEQFF. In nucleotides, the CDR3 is TGTGCCAGCAGTCGAAACGAGGGGAATGAGCAGTTCTTC.

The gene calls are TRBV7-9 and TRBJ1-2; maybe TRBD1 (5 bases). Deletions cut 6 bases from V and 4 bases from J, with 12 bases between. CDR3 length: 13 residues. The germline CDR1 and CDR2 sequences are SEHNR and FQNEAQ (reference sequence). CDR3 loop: CASRPQGSYGYTF. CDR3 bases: TGTGCCAGCAGACCTCAGGGTAGCTATGGCTACACCTTC. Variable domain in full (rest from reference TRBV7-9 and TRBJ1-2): DTGVSQNPRHKITKRGQNVTFRCDPISEHNRLYWYRQTLGQGPEFLTYFQNEAQLEKSRLLSDRFSAERPKGSFSTLEIQRTEQGDSAMYLCASRPQGSYGYTFGSGTRLTVV.

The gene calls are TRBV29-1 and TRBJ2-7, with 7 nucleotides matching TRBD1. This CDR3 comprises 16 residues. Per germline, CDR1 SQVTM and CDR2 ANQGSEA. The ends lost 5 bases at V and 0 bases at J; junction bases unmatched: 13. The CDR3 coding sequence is TGCAGCGTTCTAAGGGGCCGGGACAGAACCTCCTACGAGCAGTACTTC. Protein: CSVLRGRDRTSYEQYF.

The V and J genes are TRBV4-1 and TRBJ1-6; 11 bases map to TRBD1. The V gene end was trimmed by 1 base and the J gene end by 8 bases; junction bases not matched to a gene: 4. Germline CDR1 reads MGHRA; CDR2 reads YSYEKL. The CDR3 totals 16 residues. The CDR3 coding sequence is TGCGCCAGCAGCCAAGCTGGACAGGGGGCGGATTCACCCCTCCACTTT. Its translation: CASSQAGQGADSPLHF.

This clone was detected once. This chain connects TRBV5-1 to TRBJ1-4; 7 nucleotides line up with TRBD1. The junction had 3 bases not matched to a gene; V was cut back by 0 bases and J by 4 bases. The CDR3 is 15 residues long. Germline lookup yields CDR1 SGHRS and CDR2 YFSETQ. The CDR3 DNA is TGCGCCAGCAGCTTGGCGGACAGGATTAATGAAAAACTGTTTTTT. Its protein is CASSLADRINEKLFF. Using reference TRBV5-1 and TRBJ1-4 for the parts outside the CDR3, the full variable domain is KAGVTQTPRYLIKTRGQQVTLSCSPISGHRSVSWYQQTPGQGLQFLFEYFSETQRNKGNFPGRFSGRQFSNSRSEMNVSTLELGDSALYLCASSLADRINEKLFFGSGTQLSVL.

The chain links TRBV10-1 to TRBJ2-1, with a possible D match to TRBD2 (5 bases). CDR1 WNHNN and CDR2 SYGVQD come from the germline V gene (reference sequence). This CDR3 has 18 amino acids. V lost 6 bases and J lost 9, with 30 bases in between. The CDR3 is CASSDPGLLPIHGIEQFF. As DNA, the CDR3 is TGCGCCAGCAGCGACCCAGGACTTCTCCCGATTCATGGGATTGAGCAGTTCTTC.

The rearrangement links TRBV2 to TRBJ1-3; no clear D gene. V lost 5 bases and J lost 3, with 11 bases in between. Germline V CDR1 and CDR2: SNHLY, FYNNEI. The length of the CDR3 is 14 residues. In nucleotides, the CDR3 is TGTGCCAGCAGTATAGGGAAAGGTGGAAACACCATATATTTT. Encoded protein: CASSIGKGGNTIYF.

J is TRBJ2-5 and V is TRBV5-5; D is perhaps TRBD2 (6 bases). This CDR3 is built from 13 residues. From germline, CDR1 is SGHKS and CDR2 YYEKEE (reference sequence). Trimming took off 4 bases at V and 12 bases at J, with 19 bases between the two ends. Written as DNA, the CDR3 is TGTGCCAGCAGCACCGCCGGGACTCCAAAGGAGTACTTC. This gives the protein CASSTAGTPKEYF.